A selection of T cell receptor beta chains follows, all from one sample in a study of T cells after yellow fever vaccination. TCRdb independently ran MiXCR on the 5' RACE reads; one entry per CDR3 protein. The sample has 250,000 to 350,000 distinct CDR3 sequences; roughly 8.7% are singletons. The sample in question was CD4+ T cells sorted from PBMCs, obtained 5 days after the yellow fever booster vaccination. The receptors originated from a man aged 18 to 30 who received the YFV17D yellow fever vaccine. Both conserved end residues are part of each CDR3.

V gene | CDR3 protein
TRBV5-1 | CASSLGQATEAFF
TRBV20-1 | CSAREDWAGELFF
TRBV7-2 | CASSPGTGLNEQFF
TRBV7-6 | CASSYPAGELFF
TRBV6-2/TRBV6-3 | CASSSQGFQDTQYF
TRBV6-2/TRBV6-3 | CASSPRPVDGYTF
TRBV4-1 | CASSHPDRGYEQYF
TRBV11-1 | CASSYTDTQYF
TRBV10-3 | CAIGVMNTEAFF
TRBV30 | CAWSVQGSAFF
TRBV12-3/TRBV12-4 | CASSIRTVSGYTF
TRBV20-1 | CSAKPGGGTDTQYF
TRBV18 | CASSLPGQGKTQYF
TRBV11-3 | CASSLGGDLHNEQFF
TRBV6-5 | CASTPAISSYNEQFF
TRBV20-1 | CSARAWPREEQYF
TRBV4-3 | CASSQDLQGNTEAFF
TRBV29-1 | CSADRKAPDTQYF
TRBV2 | CASSEGNRRGTDTQYF
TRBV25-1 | CASSDDTSGPIALHF
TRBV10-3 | CAISELKGFGMGTEAFF
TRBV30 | CASPYPGDRPPVF
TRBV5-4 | CASSMDSPGEQYF
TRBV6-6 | CASRWTANTEAFF
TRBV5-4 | CASSEGNPAKNIQYF
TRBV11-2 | CASRQGADSPLHF
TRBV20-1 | CSARTLDRNTEAFF
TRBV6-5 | CASSYQPTRDQPQHF
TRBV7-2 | CASSLGWGTYEQYF
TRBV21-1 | CASSLYHSRGVGASLHSNQPQHF
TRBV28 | CASLVAGIEAFF
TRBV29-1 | CSVARDRGWYGYTF
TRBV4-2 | CASSQDQGRGLVNDSPLHF
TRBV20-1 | CSAVDRGEKLFF
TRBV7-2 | CASSLAGRAGTSIGF
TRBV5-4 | CASSFIRLDGAANYGYTF
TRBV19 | CASSWAGGRQPQHF
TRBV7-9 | CASSLYSYEQYF
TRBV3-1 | CASSRKGGKGEQYF
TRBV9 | CASSTGTRPLATQYF
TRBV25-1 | CASTEGQGNTEAFF
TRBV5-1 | CASSLQGGANQPQHF
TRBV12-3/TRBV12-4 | CASTDRPNTEAFF
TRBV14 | CASSAQYSEAFF
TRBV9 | CASSVDSGNTIYF
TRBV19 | CASSIQTNQPQHF